This TCR beta chain was observed in a study of shared clonotypes between healthy human individuals. On the study more broadly: Ranging from 18 to 49 in age, donors were two women and a few men.

This clone was recorded only once. The protocol was immunoSEQ multiplex PCR, while the TCRdb copy is restricted to in-frame clones and leaves out a portion. The data contain about 500,000 clones, roughly 80% of them seen just once; the ten biggest clones take up 12%. The germline gives CDR1 SGHVS, CDR2 FQNEAQ. The J segment lost 6 bases and the V segment lost 3 bases, leaving 4 bases of the junction unmatched. The CDR3 is 15 amino acids. The chain uses TRBV7-8 and TRBJ2-2; the match to TRBD1 covers 10 bases. Input material: PBMCs. The clonotype originates from a woman between 40 and 55 years old in good health. Some clones in this sample may be carry-over from other donors' samples. As DNA, the CDR3 is TGTGCCAGCAGCTTCGTCGGGACAGGGGCCGGGGAGCTGTTTTTT. This sequence encodes CASSFVGTGAGELFF. Complete variable domain (other parts from reference TRBV7-8 and TRBJ2-2): GAGVSQSPRYKVAKRGQDVALRCDPISGHVSLFWYQQALGQGPEFLTYFQNEAQLDKSGLPSDRFFAERPEGSVSTLKIQRTQQEDSAVYLCASSFVGTGAGELFFGEGSRLTVL.